This entry is about one T cell receptor (beta chain). Its antigen is still unknown. The data derive from a study of beta chain features in type 1 diabetes. The V end was cut by 6 bases, the J end by 0 bases, with 6 bases between. Germline CDR1 SGHTA, CDR2 FQGNSA. CDR3 length: 13 amino acids. Sorting based on CD45RO/CCR7/CD25/CD127/CD95/CD27 separated CD4+ naive, central memory, regulatory and stem cell-like memory cells. General observations from the study: The study found fewer insertions and more deletions at VDJ junctions in type 1 diabetes patients. Type 1 diabetes patients showed a moderate but significant shortening of TCRB CDR3s in all four CD4+ subsets.

Expressed TCRB transcripts were sequenced after all isolated RNA was converted to cDNA. This table comes from immunoSEQ multiplex PCR, and its TCRdb copy is limited to in-frame clones, with some not included. The sample holds a few hundred thousand clones, about a fifth seen once. The material sequenced was naive CD4+ T cells from blood. The TCR comes from a woman aged 40 to 50 with type 1 diabetes. V is TRBV7-2 and J is TRBJ1-5; D is uncertain. CDR3 amino acids: CASRTSSNQPQHF. DNA of the CDR3: TGTGCCAGCAGGACTAGTAGCAATCAGCCCCAGCATTTT.